The present entry profiles one TCR beta chain with its context. Germline CDR1 SQVTM, CDR2 ANQGSEA. V lost 4 bases, J lost 2 bases, and 5 bases stayed unmatched. The CDR3 has 14 residues. The data originate from a study of blood T cell repertoires in COVID-19. Background on the study: Sites in the United States, Italy and Spain provided acute and convalescent COVID-19 samples. The analysed material was cDNA or gDNA that came from T cells, B-cell-depleted T cells, or PBMCs.

In the source study's methods: The assay estimated nucleated cells by amplifying reference gene primers. Libraries were prepared by immunoSEQ multiplex PCR; TCRdb keeps only in-frame clonotypes and omits some of them. V and J calls and clone size are given by that table; D and trimming were obtained from the DNA. The repertoire holds some 400,000 clones, with approximately 87% as singletons. The chain carries TRBV29-1 and TRBJ2-7; 10 bases are shared with TRBD1. The sequenced sample consisted of peripheral blood. The clonotype comes from a woman in her twenties or thirties with COVID-19, enrolled during active disease. The CDR3 sequence: CSVVRDRGTYEQYF. The DNA for the CDR3 is TGCAGCGTTGTCCGGGACAGGGGAACCTACGAGCAGTACTTC.